This is a list of T cell receptor beta chains from one sample in a study of cytomegalovirus exposure and HLA in healthy donors. The repertoire was sequenced with immunoSEQ multiplex PCR; TCRdb's copy has only in-frame clones and lacks some. Seen here are roughly 190,000 clones, approximately 86% observed once, and the top ten hold roughly 1.8%. Sequenced input: PBMCs. The receptors stem from a woman between 18 and 29 years old in good health and CMV-seronegative. Each CDR3 is given with its conserved first and last residue. A D gene is named only where the DNA matches it firmly. For some rows the clone size is stated as once, few or many, or as a class when expanded; others skip it.

CDR3nt | CDR3aa | j_gene | abundance | len | v_gene | d_gene
TGTGCCTGGAGGAGATGGAGTTACAATGAGCAGTTCTTC | CAWRRWSYNEQFF | TRBJ2-1 | NA | 13 | TRBV30 | NA
TGTGCCAGCAGCTTGACTAGTACCGGAAGAGATACGCAGTATTTT | CASSLTSTGRDTQYF | TRBJ2-3 | once | 15 | TRBV7-2 | NA
TGTGCCAGCAGTGCCGTGGGGGGGGCCGGCAATGAGCAGTTCTTC | CASSAVGGAGNEQFF | TRBJ2-1 | NA | 15 | TRBV6-4 | NA
TGTGCCAGCAGTCGAAGGAGGACTTCCTACAATGAGCAGTTCTTC | CASSRRRTSYNEQFF | TRBJ2-1 | NA | 15 | TRBV11-2 | NA
TGCGCCAGCAGCTCCTGGGGGGGATTGACGTCCAACGTCCTGACTTTC | CASSSWGGLTSNVLTF | TRBJ2-6 | NA | 16 | TRBV5-1 | TRBD2
TGTGCCAGCAGCTACAACAGGGACGAGACCCAGTACTTC | CASSYNRDETQYF | TRBJ2-5 | NA | 13 | TRBV6-5 | NA
TGCGCCAGCAGCTTTTCGACAGGGATCACTGGAAACACCATATATTTT | CASSFSTGITGNTIYF | TRBJ1-3 | NA | 16 | TRBV5-1 | TRBD1
TGTGCCTGGAGTGAGGGTGGGGCAACCTACGAGCAGTACTTC | CAWSEGGATYEQYF | TRBJ2-7 | NA | 14 | TRBV30 | NA
TGTGCCAGTAGTGGCCTTGATACGGGGGAGGGCTCCTCTGGGGCCAACGTCCTGACTTTC | CASSGLDTGEGSSGANVLTF | TRBJ2-6 | NA | 20 | TRBV2 | TRBD2
TGTGCCAGCAGCTTAGGGACTATTAGCACAGATACGCAGTATTTT | CASSLGTISTDTQYF | TRBJ2-3 | medium-sized | 15 | TRBV7-9 | NA
TGTGCCAGCAGCTTAGAACCTGGCGGCCTAGGGAGGGATACGCAGTATTTT | CASSLEPGGLGRDTQYF | TRBJ2-3 | NA | 17 | TRBV7-9 | NA
TGTGCCTGGACCCCCGGGACAGGGTTCCGCTACACCTTC | CAWTPGTGFRYTF | TRBJ1-2 | NA | 13 | TRBV30 | TRBD1
TGTGCCAGCAGCTTTACTCAGGGGGCATATATGAACACTGAAGCTTTCTTT | CASSFTQGAYMNTEAFF | TRBJ1-1 | NA | 17 | TRBV11-2 | TRBD1
TGTGCCAGTAGTATAACAGGACAGGGAAACTACAATGAGCAGTTCTTC | CASSITGQGNYNEQFF | TRBJ2-1 | once | 16 | TRBV19 | TRBD1
TGCGCCAGCAGCCAACAATCGGGAAACACCGGGGAGCTGTTTTTT | CASSQQSGNTGELFF | TRBJ2-2 | NA | 15 | TRBV4-1 | NA
TGTGCCACCAGCAGAGGAGGGGGTGGATCCTACGAGCAGTACTTC | CATSRGGGGSYEQYF | TRBJ2-7 | NA | 15 | TRBV15 | NA
TGCGCCAGCAGCTTGGCGGCAGGGTCGACCTACGAGCAGTACTTC | CASSLAAGSTYEQYF | TRBJ2-7 | NA | 15 | TRBV5-1 | NA
TGTGCCAGCAGTTCCCTGTTCGGTGAAGCTTTCTTT | CASSSLFGEAFF | TRBJ1-1 | NA | 12 | TRBV27 | NA
TGTGCCAGCAGCTTGGAACAGAAGAATGGCTACACCTTC | CASSLEQKNGYTF | TRBJ1-2 | NA | 13 | TRBV5-6 | NA
TGTGCCAGCAGCCCCCGGGCCGGGACTAGCTTCACCCAGGCCTACGAGCAGTACTTC | CASSPRAGTSFTQAYEQYF | TRBJ2-7 | NA | 19 | TRBV7-2 | TRBD2
TGTGCCAGCAGCTTCGGGCAGGGGGCTACCTACGAGCAGTACTTC | CASSFGQGATYEQYF | TRBJ2-7 | once | 15 | TRBV13 | TRBD1
TGTGCCAGCAGCTCGGGACAGGCTTCGACTTACAATCAGCCCCAGCATTTT | CASSSGQASTYNQPQHF | TRBJ1-5 | once | 17 | TRBV7-9 | TRBD1
TGTGCCAGTGGGGGGGGTAGCACAGATACGCAGTATTTT | CASGGGSTDTQYF | TRBJ2-3 | NA | 13 | TRBV27 | TRBD2
TGTGCCAGTAGTACCCGGGACACCCTCGGAGCTTTCTTT | CASSTRDTLGAFF | TRBJ1-1 | NA | 13 | TRBV19 | NA
TGTGCAAGTCGGACAGGCGTCCGGGTGGGGAATACCGGGGAGCTGTTTTTT | CASRTGVRVGNTGELFF | TRBJ2-2 | NA | 17 | TRBV12-2 | NA
TGTGCCAGTAGTTCGGACGGGAATAGCAATCAGCCCCAGCATTTT | CASSSDGNSNQPQHF | TRBJ1-5 | NA | 15 | TRBV19 | NA
TGCGCCAGCAGCAATCTAGCGGGAGGGTTTAATGAGCAGTTCTTC | CASSNLAGGFNEQFF | TRBJ2-1 | NA | 15 | TRBV5-1 | TRBD2
TGTGCCAGCAGCCCTAGCGGGGGCGCTCAAGAGACCCAGTACTTC | CASSPSGGAQETQYF | TRBJ2-5 | NA | 15 | TRBV7-2 | TRBD2
TGTGCCAGCACCGCAGGGGAGTATCAGCCCCAGCATTTT | CASTAGEYQPQHF | TRBJ1-5 | few | 13 | TRBV6-1 | NA
TGCGCCAGCAGCTTGGGACAGGGAAGGTTGGAGACCCAGTACTTC | CASSLGQGRLETQYF | TRBJ2-5 | NA | 15 | TRBV5-1 | TRBD1
TGTGCCAGCAGTGAAAGGCGGGTAGTGGGATCACCCCTCCACTTT | CASSERRVVGSPLHF | TRBJ1-6 | few | 15 | TRBV6-1 | NA
TGCGCCAGCAGCGCGGGGACTAGCGGGAAACAGAGCCCGAGCTCCTACAATGAGCAGTTCTTC | CASSAGTSGKQSPSSYNEQFF | TRBJ2-1 | NA | 21 | TRBV5-1 | TRBD2
TGTGCCTGGAGTAAGGTAGCGGGAGGCACAGATACGCAGTATTTT | CAWSKVAGGTDTQYF | TRBJ2-3 | NA | 15 | TRBV30 | TRBD2
TGTGCCAGCAGCCTCCCCCCTCCGGGGAACTCCTACAATGAGCAGTTCTTC | CASSLPPPGNSYNEQFF | TRBJ2-1 | NA | 17 | TRBV9 | NA